Sequencing of this TCR beta chain was carried out in a study of T cells after posttransplantation cyclophosphamide. Overall study results and limits: Donor-recipient repertoire similarity was low at 1-2 months, rising over year one. Recipient CMV seropositivity and CMV reactivation strongly tracked TRB clonality.

Here immunoSEQ multiplex PCR was the method, and the copy in TCRdb shows in-frame clones only, minus some. Of around 10,000 clones in the sample, approximately 90% are singletons; the top ten hold roughly 29%. The CDR3 extends over 17 amino acids. The V segment lost 2 bases and the J segment 2 bases; nucleotides outside the gene matches: 4. Germline V gives CDR1 MDHEN, CDR2 SYDVKM. A word on this clone: Antigen unknown.

Methotrexate plus calcineurin inhibitor accompanied controls' myeloablative marrow transplants; sampling was 1 year later. The receptor's source is a male patient between 25 and 39 years old who received an allogeneic stem cell transplant from an unrelated donor, was CMV-positive, and had no GVHD. Some T cells may be graft donor cells. This rearrangement joins TRBV28 to TRBJ2-3, with 13 bases aligning to TRBD2. The sample in question was PBMCs, obtained after an allogeneic stem cell transplant with a calcineurin inhibitor and methotrexate. For the CDR3, the DNA is TGTGCCAGCAGTTTACCTGGACTAGCGGGAGTCACAGATACGCAGTATTTT. Translated, it gives CASSLPGLAGVTDTQYF.